One and the same sample provided the 20 T cell receptor beta chains below, sequenced in a study of control samples from healthy donors and cancer patients. The data were produced by immunoSEQ multiplex PCR, yet TCRdb's version contains in-frame clones alone and is incomplete. The data show some 120,000 clones, about 89% seen once. Specimen: blood. The receptors come from a woman younger than 35 in good health.

The genes are TRBV5-6 and TRBJ1-2, with D tentatively TRBD1 (6 bases). Between the trimmed V and J ends, which lost 1 base and 1 base, there was a span of 11 bases. This CDR3 comprises 15 residues. Germline CDR1 reads SGHDT; CDR2 reads YYEEEE. The CDR3 reads CASSLPGHHNYGYTF. The CDR3 nucleotides are TGTGCCAGCAGCTTGCCGGGACATCATAACTATGGCTACACCTTC.

J is TRBJ1-1 and V is TRBV28, with 9 bases identical to TRBD1. The CDR3 totals 15 residues. V was pared by 5 bases and J by 1 base, with 5 bases of the junction left unmatched. Germline loops: CDR1 MDHEN, CDR2 SYDVKM. The CDR3 loop is CASSLGQGTNTEAFF. The CDR3, as DNA: TGTGCCAGCAGTCTCGGACAGGGGACGAACACTGAAGCTTTCTTT.

The chain links TRBV15 to TRBJ2-7; unclear D gene. The CDR3 consists of 14 residues. CDR1 and CDR2 (germline): LNHNV, YYDKDF (reference sequence). V was pared by 1 base and J by 1 base, with 8 bases between. The CDR3 here is CATSRVRNSYEQYF. The CDR3 DNA reads as TGTGCCACCAGCAGAGTTAGAAATTCCTACGAGCAGTACTTC.

The chain links TRBV9 to TRBJ1-5; 7 bases match TRBD1. Germline trimming cut 7 bases from V and 0 bases from J; bases unmatched to any gene: 25. The length of the CDR3 is 21 residues. Germline CDR1 and CDR2: SGDLS and YYNGEE. CDR3: CASLQSRSDRDWGNSNQPQHF. CDR3 nucleotide sequence: TGTGCCAGCTTACAAAGTCGCTCCGACAGGGACTGGGGCAATAGCAATCAGCCCCAGCATTTT.

The rearrangement joins TRBV7-2 to TRBJ1-2, with TRBD1 matching 7 bases. This CDR3 has 19 residues. Germline-derived CDR1 and CDR2 are SGHTA and FQGNSA. V gave up 4 bases and J gave up 8 bases; unmatched junction bases: 25. CDR3 loop: CASSWALTGIILRPGGYTF. The CDR3 DNA sequence: TGTGCCAGCAGCTGGGCCCTGACAGGGATCATTCTCCGCCCCGGGGGCTACACCTTC.

V is TRBV5-1 and J is TRBJ1-2; D perhaps matches TRBD1 (5 bases). Germline loops: CDR1 SGHRS, CDR2 YFSETQ. Trimming took off 0 bases at V and 5 bases at J, with 8 bases between the two ends. The CDR3 consists of 13 residues. For the CDR3, the DNA is TGCGCCAGCAGCTTGGGGGGCGAGTATGGCTACACCTTC. This translates into CASSLGGEYGYTF.

V and J are TRBV7-2 and TRBJ2-5; possible D gene TRBD2, 6 bases. V gave up 2 bases and J gave up 5 bases, with 9 bases separating them. The CDR3 runs to 13 residues. Germline values: CDR1 SGHTA, CDR2 FQGNSA. This chain's CDR3 is CASSLRGSETQYF. The DNA for the CDR3 is TGTGCCAGCAGCTTACGGGGGTCCGAGACCCAGTACTTC.

The chain uses TRBV7-9 and TRBJ2-7; D not certain. The V end lost 1 base, the J end lost 5 bases, and 15 bases lay between the germline ends. Germline loops: CDR1 SEHNR, CDR2 FQNEAQ (reference sequence). The CDR3 length is 15 residues. CDR3 residues: CASSLVGPYYDEQYF. CDR3 nucleotides: TGTGCCAGCAGCTTAGTGGGTCCATATTACGACGAGCAGTACTTC.

The V call is TRBV11-2, the J call TRBJ2-7, with 7 bases identical to TRBD2. The germline V gene has CDR1 SGHAT and CDR2 FQNNGV. Trimming removed 5 bases from V and 0 bases from J; junction bases left unmatched: 10. The CDR3 loop spans 16 amino acids. The CDR3 DNA sequence: TGTGCCAGCAGCCCTTTTCGGCGGGGGAACTCCTACGAGCAGTACTTC. It codes for CASSPFRRGNSYEQYF.

This chain uses TRBV28 with TRBJ2-1; TRBD2 agrees at 10 bases. V trimming: 8 bases; J trimming: 4 bases; junction bases outside the gene matches: 5. The CDR3 spans 14 residues. Germline loops: CDR1 MDHEN, CDR2 SYDVKM. In DNA, the CDR3 is TGTGCCAGCCTTAGCGGGGGGAATTACAATGAGCAGTTCTTC. Encoded protein: CASLSGGNYNEQFF.

This rearrangement joins TRBV2 to TRBJ2-3, with 7 bases aligning to TRBD2. The CDR3 extends over 19 amino acids. Germline CDR1 reads SNHLY; CDR2 reads FYNNEI. CDR3 sequence reads: CVMSGRTERDRPSTDTQYF. The CDR3 nucleotides are TGTGTCATGTCCGGGCGAACTGAGCGGGACCGACCTAGCACAGATACGCAGTATTTT.

The chain joins TRBV5-4 to TRBJ2-7; maybe TRBD2 (5 bases). Trimming removed 3 bases at V and 7 bases at J, with 14 bases between. CDR1 is SGHNT, CDR2 YYREEE, per germline (reference sequence). CDR3 length equals 13 residues. The CDR3 DNA follows: TGTGCCAGCAGCTACGACACATCGGGGGAGCAGTACTTC. It is translated as CASSYDTSGEQYF.

The rearrangement joins TRBV7-9 to TRBJ2-6, with TRBD2 matching over 9 bases. Germline values: CDR1 SEHNR, CDR2 FQNEAQ (reference sequence). V gave up 7 bases and J gave up 0 bases; unmatched junction bases: 13. The CDR3 is 19 amino acids. CDR3 residues: CASTQGRLAASSGANVLTF. The CDR3 DNA reads as TGTGCCAGCACCCAGGGCAGACTAGCGGCTAGCTCTGGGGCCAACGTCCTGACTTTC.

The chain is built from TRBV7-2 and TRBJ2-3; a possible D gene is TRBD1 (6 bases). The CDR3 is made up of 16 amino acids. The germline gives CDR1 SGHTA, CDR2 FQGNSA. V gave up 6 bases and J gave up 1 base, with 17 bases separating them. The CDR3 loop reads CASSQQGWVRTDTQYF. For the CDR3, the DNA is TGTGCCAGCAGTCAACAGGGATGGGTACGCACAGATACGCAGTATTTT.

J is TRBJ2-1 and V is TRBV6-1; 13 bases map to TRBD2. Germline CDR1 reads MNHNS; CDR2 reads SASEGT. Trimming at V came to 2 bases and at J to 3 bases, leaving 1 base not matched to a gene. The CDR3 totals 16 residues. The CDR3 protein is CASSERTSGSYNEQFF. Here the CDR3 DNA reads TGTGCCAGCAGTGAAAGGACTAGCGGGAGCTACAATGAGCAGTTCTTC.

The gene calls are TRBV6-2 or TRBV6-3 and TRBJ1-2; perhaps TRBD1 as D (5 bases). V was cut by 0 bases and J by 8 bases, with 10 bases left in between. CDR1 is MNHEY, CDR2 SVGEGT, per germline. The CDR3 is 13 amino acids. CDR3 amino acids: CASSYSVQGGYTF. The CDR3 DNA follows: TGTGCCAGCAGTTACTCGGTCCAGGGAGGCTACACCTTC.

J is TRBJ1-2 and V is TRBV28; D gene ambiguous. V lost 4 bases, J lost 2 bases, and 5 bases lay in between. The CDR3 sequence is 12 residues long. CDR1 is MDHEN and CDR2 is SYDVKM in the germline V gene. CDR3 DNA sequence: TGTGCCAGCAGTTCACAAAACTATGGCTACACCTTC. Protein sequence: CASSSQNYGYTF.

CDR3 sequence: CASSLSGRNQPQHF. The CDR3 DNA reads as TGTGCCAGCAGCTTATCAGGGAGGAATCAGCCCCAGCATTTT. The rearrangement uses TRBV7-2 and TRBJ1-5; a weak D match, TRBD1 (5 bases). From germline, CDR1 is SGHTA and CDR2 FQGNSA. The V and J ends lost 2 bases and 4 bases respectively, with 9 bases between them. The CDR3 covers 14 residues.

J is TRBJ2-6 and V is TRBV9; D tentatively reads TRBD1 or TRBD2 (6 bases each). V was trimmed by 3 bases and J by 0 bases, leaving 22 bases between them. Germline loops: CDR1 SGDLS, CDR2 YYNGEE. The CDR3 covers 20 residues. The CDR3 sequence: CASSGAIQGRRVSGANVLTF. CDR3 sequence (DNA): TGTGCCAGCAGCGGGGCGATTCAGGGGAGGAGGGTCTCTGGGGCCAACGTCCTGACTTTC.

This chain uses TRBV28 with TRBJ1-2, with 9 positions matching TRBD1. Looked up from germline, CDR1 is MDHEN and CDR2 is SYDVKM. The CDR3 has 15 amino acids. V lost 7 bases, J lost 5 bases, and 11 bases stayed unmatched. The CDR3 here is CASTLVGTGKYGYTF. In DNA, the CDR3 is TGTGCCAGCACCCTGGTGGGGACAGGGAAGTATGGCTACACCTTC.